This T cell receptor beta chain appears in the sequencing data of a study of regulatory T cells in long-lasting Graves disease. Arm-PCR of CDR3 regions and iRepertoire HTBI primers were the basis on which TCR beta libraries were built. TCRdb recomputed calls from the multiplex PCR reads with MiXCR, one row per CDR3 protein. The sample consists of 380,000 or so distinct CDR3 sequences, under 20% of them appearing once. On this clonotype itself: This sequence may be a read error, since a much larger clone differs from it by one base.

Time point specified: newly diagnosed GD, antithyroid drugs for less than 3 months. Generation of the TCR library employed RNA extracted from PBMCs. The V gene end was trimmed by 1 base and the J gene end by 8 bases; junction bases not matched to a gene: 7. This CDR3 is 15 amino acids long. Germline V gene sequence: CDR1 LGHDT, CDR2 YNNKEL (reference sequence). This sample was also put to use in a study of T cells in Graves' hyperthyroidism and ophthalmopathy.

The sequenced sample was peripheral blood mononuclear cells (PBMCs), obtained at new diagnosis, from a patient treated with antithyroid drugs. The rearrangement joins TRBV3-1 to TRBJ1-4, with 7 bases aligning to TRBD1. This sequence originates from a woman aged 18-35 years with Graves disease. The CDR3 is CASSQGQGGTEKLFF. The DNA of the CDR3 is TGTGCCAGCAGCCAAGGACAGGGAGGTACAGAAAAACTGTTTTTT. Together with reference TRBV3-1 and TRBJ1-4, the CDR3 gives the full variable domain: DTAVSQTPKYLVTQMGNDKSIKCEQNLGHDTMYWYKQDSKKFLKIMFSYNNKELIINETVPNRFSPKSPDKAHLNLHINSLELGDSAVYFCASSQGQGGTEKLFFGSGTQLSVL.